Described below is a single T cell receptor (beta chain) sequence and its context. The clone's antigen remains unknown. Base qualities are not at hand, and no much larger clone is one base apart. The cohort included 25 to 35 patients with locally advanced or metastatic urothelial carcinoma who were treated at Memorial Sloan Kettering on a trial protocol. Peripheral blood mononuclear cells were collected pretreatment and during treatment, at between 1 and 8 total time points per patient. The Qiagen DNeasy Blood extraction kit was used to purify genomic DNA from total PBMCs and from tumor samples. Collected pretreatment and during treatment, PBMCs were isolated and stored as previously described. The record originates from a study of PD-L1 blockade in urothelial cancer (dated by TCRdb to the late 2010s). A note on the overall study: Therapy was started in the mid-2010s for all patients, and atezolizumab 1,200 mg was administered intravenously every 3 weeks. The study was an exploratory multi-omic analysis of somatic, immune and clinical correlates of response to PD-L1 blockade with atezolizumab in urothelial cancer. Blood samples were analyzed at two time points: 3 weeks after treatment start (second dose) and 6 weeks after treatment start. An ECOG performance status of 0 or 1 was recorded for the patients, and 0 to 3 prior chemotherapy regimens had been received by the patients. Durable clinical benefit was defined as a progression-free survival longer than 6 months, and TCR features were additionally tested against progression-free survival and overall survival. TCR sequencing covered pretreatment tumor samples and matched, serially collected peripheral blood taken before and after atezolizumab treatment. Whole exome sequencing and RNA sequencing of pretreatment tumors were performed alongside TCR sequencing in the same patients. About 85% of the roughly 29 patients were males with bladder-origin urothelial cancer, and about 65% of the roughly 30 reported a prior smoking history. Ten or so patients reached durable clinical benefit, while 20 patients did not. Blood samples gave a median of about 140,000 T cells and 80,000 or so unique TCRs, with a median clonality of 0.080. Twenty-nine patients had pretreatment blood TCR-seq, around 25 had at least one posttreatment blood collection, and around 25 had tumor TCR-seq.

To estimate absolute template abundance from read counts, synthetic TCR analog templates were spiked into each PCR. TCRbeta CDR3 regions were amplified from genomic DNA with bias-controlled V and J gene primers using the immunoSEQ assay. Sequencing of rearranged TCRbeta segments was performed at approximately 20X coverage. The published analysis was carried out like this. Sequencing errors were corrected by clustering, and CDR3s were annotated against IMGT so that V, D and J genes could be assigned. Out-of-frame and stop-codon sequences were excluded, and only productive TCRbeta rearrangements were used in downstream analyses. To compute clonality, Shannon entropy was normalized by the log of the number of unique productive sequences and then subtracted from one. Clones differing between time points or between blood and tumor were identified by Fisher's exact test with Benjamini-Hochberg correction at adjusted p below 0.01. TCRdb stores this immuneACCESS table with in-frame sequences only. Part of the clones is absent; in the studies checked, under half of the shortfall reflects unresolved V genes, and no reason is known for the rest. V, J and clone size reflect that table, while D and trimming were determined from the DNA. The sample contains some 84,000 clones, about 81% of them found a single time. Together, the top ten hold roughly 9.5% of the sample.

Points the paper makes about the study in general: Improved progression-free and overall survival was found to be associated with pretreatment peripheral blood TCR clonality below the median. Small sample size (n ≈ 29) and many exploratory analyses mean the results are intended to be hypothesis-generating. Among patients with durable benefit, tumor-associated TCR clones showed greater expansion in peripheral blood 3 weeks after treatment started (n ≈ 20, p = 0.022).

This specimen consisted of PBMCs, obtained around atezolizumab (anti-PD-L1) treatment. This TCR derives from a man between 65 and 79 years old with urothelial cancer.

The DNA reads as follows: TGTGCCAGCAGCTCCTTGACTAGCGGGAGAGGTACAGATACGCAGTATTTT. This yields the protein CASSSLTSGRGTDTQYF. The V gene is TRBV7-9 and the J gene is TRBJ2-3; a stretch of 12 junction bases matches TRBD2. CDR1 and CDR2 are read off the germline V gene (reference sequence) as SEHNR and FQNEAQ. V is pruned by 4 bases and J by 3 bases, leaving 8 bases of the junction without a gene match. The CDR3, from cysteine to phenylalanine, totals 17 residues. Only the CDR3 DNA is retained, 51 bases long and in frame from the first base.